The next 31 T cell receptor beta chains were all read from a single sample in a study of T cells in women clearing cervical HPV infection. Sequenced by immunoSEQ multiplex PCR; TCRdb stores in-frame clones only, minus some. Its clone listing holds 40,000 to 55,000 clones. Sequencing used blood buffy coat. The receptors here all came from a woman aged 18 to 75 with a cervical HPV16 infection that either progressed to CIN3+ or cleared (not recorded which).

A note on this clone: The read ends 3 residues before the CDR3 terminus; that terminus is restored from the germline J gene. The chain links TRBV5-6 to TRBJ1-5, with D unresolved. V was pared by 1 base and J by 0 bases, with 8 bases between. This CDR3 comprises 15 residues. Germline loops: CDR1 SGHDT, CDR2 YYEEEE. Incomplete CDR3 DNA: TGTGCCAGCAGCTTGTACGGGGATAGCAATCAGCCC. Translating gives CASSLYGDSNQP. The complete CDR3 sequence is CASSLYGDSNQPQHF.

Details on this clone: The CDR3 is cut off 3 residues early in the read; its end comes from the germline J gene. V is TRBV29-1 and J is TRBJ2-2; no reliable D call. Deletions cut 4 bases from V and 0 bases from J, with 6 bases between. CDR3 length: 13 amino acids. Germline CDR1 and CDR2: SQVTM and ANQGSEA. The sequenced part of the CDR3 DNA is TGCAGCGTTGCCAGCGCGAACACCGGGGAG. As protein: CSVASANTGE. The whole CDR3 is CSVASANTGELFF.

The CDR3 bases that were read are TGCAGCGCCAGGACTAGCGGAAACACCGGGGAG. Translated: CSARTSGNTGE. The entire CDR3 is CSARTSGNTGELFF. This chain links TRBV29-1 with TRBJ2-2; TRBD2 agrees at 10 bases. The CDR3 goes on 3 residues after the read ends, and that part is filled in from the germline J gene. V shed 7 bases, J shed 2 bases, and the junction held 4 bases outside the gene matches. This CDR3 region has 14 residues. In germline, CDR1 is SQVTM, CDR2 ANQGSEA.

For this clone: The CDR3 goes on 3 residues after the read ends, and that part is filled in from the germline J gene. The chain is built from TRBV5-1 and TRBJ1-4; no firm D call. The length of the CDR3 is 15 residues. Germline CDR1 reads SGHRS; CDR2 reads YFSETQ. Between the trimmed V and J ends, which lost 4 bases and 0 bases, there was a span of 10 bases. The covered CDR3 bases are TGCGCCAGCAGCCTAATCCGGGCAACTAATGAAAAA. This translates into CASSLIRATNEK. The entire CDR3 sequence reads CASSLIRATNEKLFF. Using reference TRBV5-1 and TRBJ1-4 for the parts outside the CDR3, the full variable domain is KAGVTQTPRYLIKTRGQQVTLSCSPISGHRSVSWYQQTPGQGLQFLFEYFSETQRNKGNFPGRFSGRQFSNSRSEMNVSTLELGDSALYLCASSLIRATNEKLFFGSGTQLSVL.

About this clone: The read ends 3 residues shy of where the CDR3 ends; the end is completed using the germline J gene. The chain combines TRBV29-1 with TRBJ1-2; 10 bases agree with TRBD1. Unmatched junction bases numbered 18, after V lost 7 bases and J lost 4 bases. Germline lookup yields CDR1 SQVTM and CDR2 ANQGSEA. The CDR3 runs to 17 residues. Partial CDR3 DNA: TGCAGCGGTACGTCCGTGGGACAGGGGCCCCGAATCTATGGC. It codes for CSGTSVGQGPRIYG. Given in full, the CDR3 is CSGTSVGQGPRIYGYTF.

Worth noting for this clone: The DNA ends 3 residues before the CDR3 does, and the rest of the CDR3 is filled in from the germline J gene. V usage is TRBV5-6 and J usage is TRBJ2-4; D is possibly TRBD2 (5 bases). V shed 4 bases and J shed 1 base, with 12 bases lying between them. From germline, CDR1 is SGHDT and CDR2 YYEEEE. This CDR3 has 15 amino acids. The covered CDR3 bases are TGTGCCAGCAGCCCCGGCGGCGGGGCCAAAAACATT. Translating it yields CASSPGGGAKNI. The entire CDR3 sequence reads CASSPGGGAKNIQYF.

Comments on this clone: The CDR3 goes on 3 residues after the read ends, and that part is filled in from the germline J gene. The sample carries other DNA sequences with the same CDR3. The chain has TRBV6-1 and TRBJ1-3; 7 bases line up with TRBD1. This CDR3 is built from 16 residues. V lost 2 bases to trimming and J lost 2 bases; unmatched junction nucleotides: 6. Germline V lookup: CDR1 MNHNS, CDR2 SASEGT. The part of the CDR3 DNA that was read is TGTGCCAGCAGTGAACGGGTAACAGGGGCTGGAAACACC. As protein: CASSERVTGAGNT. The whole CDR3 reads CASSERVTGAGNTIYF.

Concerning this clone itself: The read stops 3 residues short of the end of the CDR3; the missing end is completed from the germline J gene. This rearrangement joins TRBV2 to TRBJ1-2; D perhaps matches TRBD1 (5 bases). Germline-derived CDR1 and CDR2 are SNHLY and FYNNEI. This CDR3 is built from 12 residues. The part of the CDR3 DNA that was read is TGTGCCAGCAGTACCGGGACTGCAACC. Translated: CASSTGTAT. The full CDR3 reads CASSTGTATYTF.

As concerns this clone: The read stops 3 residues short of the end of the CDR3; the missing end is completed from the germline J gene. The chain links TRBV2 to TRBJ1-2; D remains ambiguous. Germline V gene sequence: CDR1 SNHLY, CDR2 FYNNEI. CDR3 size: 14 residues. The CDR3 loop reads CASSEIERGEGYTF. The CDR3 DNA, read in part, is TGTGCCAGCAGTGAAATCGAAAGAGGTGAAGGC. Full variable domain (remainder filled in from reference TRBV2 and TRBJ1-2): EPEVTQTPSHQVTQMGQEVILRCVPISNHLYFYWYRQILGQKVEFLVSFYNNEISEKSEIFDDQFSVERPDGSNFTLKIRSTKLEDSAMYFCASSEIERGEGYTFGSGTRLTVV.

Concerning this clone: Sequencing ends 3 residues short of the CDR3 end; the germline J gene provides the rest. Distinct nucleotide sequences in the sample also encode this CDR3. This chain links TRBV10-3 with TRBJ1-3; D not resolved. The CDR3 totals 14 residues. Germline loops: CDR1 ENHRY, CDR2 SYGVKD. The DNA read from the CDR3 is TGTGCCATCAGTGAGTCGAGACTAGCGGGGATC. It is translated as CAISESRLAGI. The CDR3 in its entirety is CAISESRLAGIIYF.

In regard to this clone: The DNA ends 3 residues before the CDR3 does, and the rest of the CDR3 is filled in from the germline J gene. The gene calls are TRBV5-1 and TRBJ1-1, with D unclear. Germline loops: CDR1 SGHRS, CDR2 YFSETQ. V was cut by 0 bases and J by 1 base, with 4 bases left in between. The CDR3 length is 13 residues. The CDR3 loop reads CASSLEANTEAFF. The DNA read from the CDR3 is TGCGCCAGCAGCTTGGAGGCGAACACTGAA.

As to this clone: The CDR3 end falls 3 residues outside the read, so it is completed with the germline J gene. The chain links TRBV28 to TRBJ2-7, with a tentative D call TRBD1 (6 bases). This CDR3 has 12 amino acids. Germline V lookup: CDR1 MDHEN, CDR2 SYDVKM. V dropped 6 bases and J dropped 3 bases, with 9 bases sitting between them. Partial CDR3 DNA: TGTGCCAGCAGCGTAGGGGGCTACGAG. Its translation: CASSVGGYE. The whole CDR3 reads CASSVGGYEQYF.

Remarks on this clone: The read finishes 3 residues shy of the CDR3 end, and the germline J gene is used to complete it. The chain carries TRBV6-1 and TRBJ2-1; 10 nucleotides line up with TRBD2. The CDR3 is 16 residues long. The junction had 4 bases not matched to a gene; V was cut back by 1 base and J by 4 bases. Germline lookup yields CDR1 MNHNS and CDR2 SASEGT. Incomplete CDR3 DNA: TGTGCCAGCAGTGAAGGGGGTAGCGGGGGGTACAATGAG. Its protein product is CASSEGGSGGYNE. The full-length CDR3 reads as CASSEGGSGGYNEQFF.

Notes on this clone: Sequencing ends 3 residues short of the CDR3 end; the germline J gene provides the rest. This sequence joins TRBV20-1 and TRBJ2-7; 7 bases line up with TRBD2. J lost 3 bases, V lost 4 bases, and 6 bases had no gene match. CDR1 and CDR2 (germline): DFQATT, SNEGSKA (reference sequence). This CDR3 region has 13 residues. The CDR3 DNA, read in part, is TGCAGTGCTAATCTCCGGGGGGACTACGAG. It codes for CSANLRGDYE. The whole CDR3 sequence is CSANLRGDYEQYF.

Of note for this clone: One end of the junction fails to match germline, which may point to a read error. The CDR3 extends 3 residues past the end of the read, so its final part is completed from the germline J gene. V and J are TRBV11-1 and TRBJ2-7; weak D call: TRBD2 (6 bases). Germline-derived CDR1 and CDR2 are SGHAT and FQDESV (reference sequence). This CDR3 comprises 15 residues. CDR3 bases read: TGTACCAGCAGCCGGACTACGGACGGCCCCTACGAG. This sequence encodes CTSSRTTDGPYE. The complete CDR3 protein is CTSSRTTDGPYEQYF.

About this clone itself: The CDR3 end is not reached by the read, which stops 3 residues before it; the germline J gene fills it in. This chain uses TRBV19 with TRBJ2-2; 7 positions agree with TRBD2. Germline V lookup: CDR1 LNHDA, CDR2 SQIVND (reference sequence). This CDR3 has 15 residues. Losses at the gene ends were 7 bases for V and 0 bases for J; bases not matched to a gene: 5. This CDR3 reads CASKSLAANTGELFF. The sequenced CDR3 bases are TGTGCCAGTAAGTCCCTAGCGGCGAACACCGGGGAG.

For this clone: The read terminates 3 residues before the CDR3 end, so the remaining end is supplied by the germline J gene. V and J are TRBV29-1 and TRBJ2-2, with D perhaps matching TRBD1 (6 bases). The CDR3 is 16 amino acids. Germline V CDR1 and CDR2: SQVTM, ANQGSEA. The CDR3 DNA, read in part, is TGCAGCGTTGGGGCAGGGGTAGACTCTGGGGCCAACGTG. Protein sequence: CSVGAGVDSGANV. The full-length CDR3 reads as CSVGAGVDSGANVLFF.

Details on this clone: The missing CDR3 end, 3 residues past where the read stops, is filled in from the germline J gene. V and J are TRBV7-9 and TRBJ2-2; possible D gene TRBD1, 6 bases. Germline V gene sequence: CDR1 SEHNR, CDR2 FQNEAQ (reference sequence). The CDR3 spans 15 residues. CDR3 sequence reads: CASSTQGPPNEKLFF. Incomplete CDR3 DNA: TGTGCCAGCAGCACCCAGGGGCCGCCAAATGAAAAG. Combining the CDR3 with reference TRBV7-9 and TRBJ2-2 gives the whole variable domain DTGVSQNPRHKITKRGQNVTFRCDPISEHNRLYWYRQTLGQGPEFLTYFQNEAQLEKSRLLSDRFSAERPKGSFSTLEIQRTEQGDSAMYLCASSTQGPPNEKLFFGEGSRLTVL.

Comments on this clone: Coverage ceases 3 residues before the CDR3 finishes, and the germline J gene fills in the end. This chain connects TRBV18 to TRBJ1-2; no definite D call. The CDR3 contains 14 residues. Germline CDR1 reads KGHSH; CDR2 reads LQKENI. The CDR3 loop reads CATESLQSTDTYTF. CDR3 DNA (partial): TGTGCCACCGAATCCCTACAAAGCACAGATACC.

As for this clone: Sequencing ends 3 residues short of the CDR3 end; the germline J gene provides the rest. The chain combines TRBV20-1 with TRBJ1-2, with TRBD1 as a possible D gene (5 bases). CDR3 size: 12 residues. The germline CDR1 and CDR2 sequences are DFQATT and SNEGSKA (reference sequence). V gave up 7 bases and J gave up 2 bases, with 11 bases separating them. This CDR3 is CSVIRTNYGYTF. The covered CDR3 bases are TGCAGTGTTATCCGGACAAACTATGGC.

Turning to this clone: The observed sequence ends 3 residues before the CDR3 terminus, with the missing tail filled in from the germline J gene. The rearrangement joins TRBV29-1 to TRBJ1-1; the match to TRBD1 covers 7 bases. The CDR3 length is 11 residues. The trim removed 6 bases at V and 6 bases at J, leaving 4 bases unmatched. From germline, CDR1 is SQVTM and CDR2 ANQGSEA. CDR3 bases read: TGCAGCGTGGCGGGACAGCCTGAA. It translates to CSVAGQPE. The whole CDR3 sequence reads CSVAGQPEAFF.

Remarks on this clone: Read sequence stops 3 residues before the CDR3 end, and the germline J gene provides the missing end. This chain links TRBV19 with TRBJ2-7; TRBD2 matches at 7 bases. In germline, CDR1 is LNHDA, CDR2 SQIVND (reference sequence). The junction had 7 bases not matched to a gene; V was cut back by 1 base and J by 4 bases. The CDR3 spans 15 residues. This CDR3 is CASSIVEGEGYEQYF. CDR3 bases read: TGTGCCAGTAGTATAGTCGAAGGGGAGGGGTACGAG. Drawing the rest from reference TRBV19 and TRBJ2-7, the complete variable domain is DGGITQSPKYLFRKEGQNVTLSCEQNLNHDAMYWYRQDPGQGLRLIYYSQIVNDFQKGDIAEGYSVSREKKESFPLTVTSAQKNPTAFYLCASSIVEGEGYEQYFGPGTRLTVT.

Regarding this clone: The observed sequence ends 3 residues before the CDR3 terminus, with the missing tail filled in from the germline J gene. This rearrangement joins TRBV4-2 to TRBJ2-2; TRBD1 matches at 8 bases. J was trimmed by 1 base and V by 4 bases; bases with no gene match: 5. The CDR3 extends over 16 amino acids. Germline-derived CDR1 and CDR2 are LGHNA and YNFKEQ. Incomplete CDR3 DNA: TGTGCCAGCAGCCCCCAGGACAGGGAGAACACCGGGGAG. The encoded protein is CASSPQDRENTGE. The entire CDR3 reads CASSPQDRENTGELFF.

As regards this clone: The read terminates 3 residues ahead of where the CDR3 ends, so the germline J gene completes it. This rearrangement joins TRBV5-1 to TRBJ1-2, with 7 bases lining up with TRBD1. Trimming took 0 bases from V and 4 from J; bases not matched to a gene: 9. Looked up from germline, CDR1 is SGHRS and CDR2 is YFSETQ. The CDR3 totals 16 residues. The CDR3 sequence is CASSLGLEGAFYGYTF. CDR3 DNA (partial): TGCGCCAGCAGCTTGGGGCTGGAGGGGGCATTCTATGGC.

Points on this clone: The observed sequence ends 3 residues before the CDR3 terminus, with the missing tail filled in from the germline J gene. The chain carries TRBV6-1 and TRBJ2-7; 11 nucleotides match TRBD1. This CDR3 contains 15 residues. Germline CDR1 reads MNHNS; CDR2 reads SASEGT. V lost 2 bases and J lost 3; bases outside the gene matches: 3. The covered CDR3 bases are TGTGCCAGCAGTGAATCCGGGACAGGGGGCTACGAG. Its translation is CASSESGTGGYE. In full, the CDR3 reads CASSESGTGGYEQYF.

Regarding this clone: The read ends 3 residues early relative to the CDR3; the germline J gene fills the gap. The chain combines TRBV2 with TRBJ2-7, with D maybe TRBD2 (5 bases). Germline CDR1 SNHLY, CDR2 FYNNEI. Trimming left V 8 bases short and J 1 base short, with 15 bases between. This CDR3 contains 14 residues. Here the CDR3 reads CASGPLRGSYEQYF. Partial CDR3 DNA: TGTGCCAGCGGGCCACTCCGGGGTTCCTACGAG.

In the case of this clone: Sequencing ends 3 residues short of the CDR3 end; the germline J gene provides the rest. The V and J genes are TRBV7-9 and TRBJ1-5; 8 nucleotides align to TRBD1. Trimming removed 5 bases from V and 4 bases from J; junction bases left unmatched: 7. Germline CDR1 and CDR2: SEHNR and FQNEAQ (reference sequence). The CDR3 covers 15 residues. CDR3 DNA, as far as it was read: TGTGCCAGCAGCCTGACAGGGGATGGGAATCAGCCC. Protein: CASSLTGDGNQP. The entire CDR3 is CASSLTGDGNQPQHF.

Remarks on this clone: The read halts 3 residues ahead of the CDR3 end, with the missing end drawn from the germline J gene. The chain carries TRBV19 and TRBJ1-2; no clear D gene. Looked up from germline, CDR1 is LNHDA and CDR2 is SQIVND (reference sequence). The CDR3 runs 14 residues. CDR3 sequence: CASSLRGRSYDYTF. The CDR3 bases that were read are TGTGCCAGTAGTCTCCGGGGTCGCTCCTACGAC. The whole variable domain, remainder taken from reference TRBV19 and TRBJ1-2, is DGGITQSPKYLFRKEGQNVTLSCEQNLNHDAMYWYRQDPGQGLRLIYYSQIVNDFQKGDIAEGYSVSREKKESFPLTVTSAQKNPTAFYLCASSLRGRSYDYTFGSGTRLTVV.

Comment on this clone: The read terminates 3 residues before the CDR3 end, so the remaining end is supplied by the germline J gene. This rearrangement joins TRBV10-2 to TRBJ2-2; TRBD2 aligns across 9 bases. Trimming at V came to 8 bases and at J to 5 bases, leaving 6 bases not matched to a gene. Germline V gene sequence: CDR1 WSHSY, CDR2 SAAADI. The CDR3 runs to 14 residues. Partial CDR3 DNA: TGCGCCAGCTTAGGCGGGGGGGAAACCGGGGAG. It codes for CASLGGGETGE. The whole CDR3 protein reads CASLGGGETGELFF.

For this clone: The read terminates 3 residues ahead of where the CDR3 ends, so the germline J gene completes it. The V and J genes are TRBV6-1 and TRBJ1-2; possible D gene TRBD1, 5 bases. Trimming took off 1 base at V and 4 bases at J, with 10 bases between the two ends. The CDR3 length is 14 residues. Germline loops: CDR1 MNHNS, CDR2 SASEGT. CDR3 DNA, as far as it was read: TGTGCCAGCAGTGAAGATGGGGCCCCCTATGGC. It yields the protein CASSEDGAPYG. The whole CDR3 reads CASSEDGAPYGYTF.

Notes on this clone: The read terminates 3 residues before the CDR3 end, so the remaining end is supplied by the germline J gene. The V call is TRBV24-1, the J call TRBJ1-5, with D hard to call. The V and J ends lost 9 bases and 2 bases respectively, with 7 bases between them. The CDR3 covers 12 residues. The germline V gene encodes CDR1 KGHDR and CDR2 SFDVKD. CDR3 sequence reads: CATASGNQPQHF. The covered CDR3 bases are TGTGCCACCGCTTCGGGCAATCAGCCC.